This T cell receptor beta chain was recorded in a study of blood T cells in healthy people across ages. There are 16 residues in the CDR3. V lost 5 bases and J lost 2, with 18 bases in between. In germline, CDR1 is LGHDT, CDR2 YNNKEL (reference sequence). The second PCR ran roughly 6 to 11 cycles with a sample-barcoded 5' primer and J-beta primers. Each cDNA was tagged by a template-switch adaptor containing 12 random nucleotides. TCRdb used MiXCR to reprocess the 5' RACE reads, holding one entry per CDR3 protein. The sample yields about 840,000 distinct CDR3 sequences, under 35% seen once. Each donor supplied 8 to 10 milliliters of peripheral blood. Extracted total RNA amounted to at least 5.5 micrograms for each sample. The same sample was also studied in work on T cells of mothers and their children. Turning to that study: In the second PCR, M1S primer introduced barcodes and 2-4 random bases.

Sequencing used blood. The source of this sequence is a woman in her forties in good health. The chain employs TRBV3-1 and TRBJ1-2; tentative D call: TRBD1 (6 bases). The CDR3 here is CASSKNGGQENYGYTF. Here the CDR3 DNA reads TGTGCCAGCAGCAAAAACGGGGGGCAGGAAAACTATGGCTACACCTTC.